One sample yielded the 28 T cell receptor beta chains listed below, sequenced in a study of blood T cells in healthy people across ages (dated by TCRdb to 2015 to 2017). The method behind the library was 5' RACE. TCRdb shows the sequencer as Illumina HiSeq 2500. A second roughly 7 to 11 cycle PCR used a sample-barcoded 5' primer and a J-beta primer mix. TCRdb reanalyzed the raw reads on its own, using fastp at Q25 for trimming and MiXCR for clone calling, and kept in-frame beta chains. One record per CDR3 amino acid sequence lists the most common genes and DNA. The sample table lists approximately 780,000 distinct CDR3 sequences, about 26% of them with a count of one. The ten most abundant clones make up 3% of the sample. These same records also appear under a second study, on T cells of mothers and their children.

Source material: blood. All receptors derive from a boy aged 5-17 years in good health.

This clonotype occurred a few times. V gene TRBV5-1 combines with J gene TRBJ2-3; D is unclear. Germline V gene sequence: CDR1 SGHRS, CDR2 YFSETQ. The CDR3 contains 14 residues. Trimming left V 6 bases short and J 0 bases short, with 11 bases between. In nucleotides, the CDR3 is TGCGCCAGCAAATTGGAGCTAAGCACAGATACGCAGTATTTT. This codes for CASKLELSTDTQYF.

J is TRBJ2-4 and V is TRBV20-1; TRBD2 matches 9 bases. J lost 6 bases, V lost 6 bases, and 15 bases had no gene match. Germline CDR1 DFQATT, CDR2 SNEGSKA (reference sequence). The CDR3 totals 16 residues. Here the CDR3 reads CSAARAAGGPGNIQYF. CDR3 bases: TGCAGTGCAGCCAGGGCGGCGGGGGGGCCGGGAAACATTCAGTACTTC.

V gene TRBV7-2 combines with J gene TRBJ1-4, with a possible D match to TRBD1 (5 bases). CDR1 and CDR2 (germline): SGHTA, FQGNSA. Trimming left V 5 bases short and J 4 bases short, with 11 bases between. This CDR3 has 14 residues. CDR3 region: CASSLGTLNEKLFF. For the CDR3, the DNA is TGTGCCAGCAGCCTCGGGACCCTTAATGAAAAACTGTTTTTT.

As for this clonotype: One end of the junction does not line up with germline, which may come from a read error. The gene calls are TRBV7-3 and TRBJ1-1; D is ambiguous. Germline CDR1 and CDR2: SGHTA and FQGTGA. There are 13 residues in the CDR3. This CDR3 is CASSLYLGTEAFF. Written as DNA, the CDR3 is TGCGCCAGCAGCTTATACTTGGGCACTGAAGCTTTCTTT.

As to this clonotype: The junction departs from germline at one end; a sequencing error may be responsible. CDR3: CASSFKVTSVEQFF. CDR3 nucleotide sequence: TGTGCTAGCAGCTTTAAGGTGACTAGCGTCGAGCAGTTCTTC. The chain couples TRBV7-7 to TRBJ2-5, with 8 bases that match TRBD2. The DNA end is a closer match to TRBJ2-1, so the J assignment may be wrong. Germline-derived CDR1 and CDR2 are SSHAT and FNYEAQ (reference sequence). This CDR3 is built from 14 residues.

The chain recombines TRBV4-1 with TRBJ2-5; D gene uncertain. CDR1 is MGHRA, CDR2 YSYEKL, per germline. The CDR3 spans 14 residues. The V and J ends lost 0 bases and 1 base respectively, with 6 bases between them. The CDR3 region is CASSQEWAQETQYF. The DNA of the CDR3 is TGCGCCAGCAGCCAAGAATGGGCCCAAGAGACCCAGTACTTC.

This rearrangement joins TRBV20-1 to TRBJ1-2; D is unresolved. CDR1 is DFQATT and CDR2 is SNEGSKA in the germline V gene (reference sequence). The CDR3 sequence is 10 residues long. The CDR3 nucleotides read TGCACTCCGGACCCCTGGGGCTACACCTTC. Encoded protein: CTPDPWGYTF.

The chain recombines TRBV6-6 with TRBJ1-1; D unclear. V lost 5 bases to trimming and J lost 5 bases, with 6 bases between them. The germline V gene has CDR1 MNHNY and CDR2 SVGAGI (reference sequence). CDR3 length equals 11 residues. The CDR3 DNA reads TGTGCCAGCAGTGCGACAACTGAAGCTTTCTTT. Its translation is CASSATTEAFF.

The chain uses TRBV13 and TRBJ1-2; D remains unclear. The CDR3 loop spans 18 amino acids. Germline V gene data show CDR1 as PRHDT and CDR2 as FYEKMQ (reference sequence). V was trimmed by 1 base and J by 3 bases, leaving 21 bases between them. The CDR3 region is CASSLAQGRVTPDYGYTF. The CDR3, as DNA: TGTGCCAGCAGCTTAGCCCAAGGCAGAGTCACACCCGACTATGGCTACACCTTC. Supplemented by reference TRBV13 and TRBJ1-2, the full variable domain reads AAGVIQSPRHLIKEKRETATLKCYPIPRHDTVYWYQQGPGQDPQFLISFYEKMQSDKGSIPDRFSAQQFSDYHSELNMSSLELGDSALYFCASSLAQGRVTPDYGYTFGSGTRLTVV.

V and J are TRBV7-9 and TRBJ2-1, with 7 positions matching TRBD1. V was clipped by 2 bases and J by 14 bases; unmatched bases: 9. CDR3 length equals 13 residues. Germline V CDR1 and CDR2: SEHNR, FQNEAQ (reference sequence). CDR3 in DNA: TGTGCCAGCAGCTTACCCCGACAGGGTGGAAAGTTCTTC. Translation gives CASSLPRQGGKFF.

This clonotype was seen only a few times. The chain links TRBV28 to TRBJ2-2; 7 bases are a match to TRBD1. V lost 7 bases, J lost 4 bases, and 6 bases stayed unmatched. This CDR3 has 14 residues. Germline lookup yields CDR1 MDHEN and CDR2 SYDVKM. CDR3 bases: TGTGCCAGCAAGCCGGGACAGTTCACCGGGGAGCTGTTTTTT. Translating it yields CASKPGQFTGELFF.

The rearrangement joins TRBV6-6 to TRBJ2-1, with D possibly matching TRBD2 (6 bases). Germline assignment: CDR1 MNHNY and CDR2 SVGAGI (reference sequence). The CDR3 is made up of 14 amino acids. V was shortened by 5 bases and J by 10 bases, with 18 bases between the two germline ends. CDR3 sequence reads: CASSQYRDSPEQFF. The CDR3 coding sequence is TGTGCCAGCAGTCAATACCGGGACTCCCCAGAGCAGTTCTTC.

This clonotype showed up just a few times. J is TRBJ2-7 and V is TRBV6-6, with a possible D match to TRBD2 (5 bases). The V end lost 2 bases, the J end lost 0 bases, and 8 bases lay between the germline ends. This CDR3 is built from 14 residues. CDR1 and CDR2 (germline): MNHNY, SVGAGI (reference sequence). The CDR3 protein is CASSYEGFSYEQYF. DNA for the CDR3: TGTGCCAGCAGTTACGAGGGATTCTCCTACGAGCAGTACTTC.

The gene calls are TRBV29-1 and TRBJ1-2, with D maybe TRBD1 (6 bases). V was cut by 6 bases and J by 1 base, with 21 bases left in between. The CDR3 is made up of 16 amino acids. Germline loops: CDR1 SQVTM, CDR2 ANQGSEA. The chain's CDR3 is CSVGARTADYNYGYTF. CDR3 sequence (DNA): TGCAGCGTGGGGGCGAGGACAGCGGACTATAACTATGGCTACACCTTC.

This clonotype has just a few counts. This chain joins TRBV29-1 and TRBJ2-5; 11 positions agree with TRBD2. V shed 0 bases, J shed 1 base, and the junction held 4 bases outside the gene matches. The germline gives CDR1 SQVTM, CDR2 ANQGSEA. The CDR3 loop spans 16 amino acids. As DNA, the CDR3 is TGCAGCGTTGAAGATCTTACTAGCGGGGGCCAAGAGACCCAGTACTTC. It specifies CSVEDLTSGGQETQYF.

DNA for the CDR3: TGTGCCAGCAGTTCGGAATATAGCGGGGGGGCCCAATACGAGCAGTACTTC. As protein: CASSSEYSGGAQYEQYF. V and J are TRBV6-5 and TRBJ2-7; 11 nucleotides match TRBD2. This CDR3 spans 17 amino acids. The germline gives CDR1 MNHEY, CDR2 SVGAGI. Germline trimming cut 4 bases from V and 4 bases from J; bases unmatched to any gene: 12.

The chain links TRBV7-3 to TRBJ2-1, with D possibly being TRBD1 (6 bases). The V and J ends lost 2 bases and 0 bases respectively, with 11 bases between them. Germline CDR1 and CDR2: SGHTA and FQGTGA. CDR3 size: 16 residues. CDR3 nucleotides: TGTGCCAGCAGCTTAGGGCTACAGGGCTCCTACAATGAGCAGTTCTTC. This sequence encodes CASSLGLQGSYNEQFF.

The genes are TRBV14 and TRBJ2-1; 8 bases match TRBD1. V gave up 0 bases and J gave up 0 bases; unmatched junction bases: 7. Germline V CDR1 and CDR2: SGHDN, FVKESK. CDR3 size: 18 residues. The CDR3 bases are TGTGCCAGCAGCCAAGACGGGACCACAGGGGGCTCCTACAATGAGCAGTTCTTC. Protein product: CASSQDGTTGGSYNEQFF. Looking up the rest from reference TRBV14 and TRBJ2-1 gives the full variable domain: EAGVTQFPSHSVIEKGQTVTLRCDPISGHDNLYWYRRVMGKEIKFLLHFVKESKQDESGMPNNRFLAERTGGTYSTLKVQPAELEDSGVYFCASSQDGTTGGSYNEQFFGPGTRLTVL.

This chain uses TRBV27 with TRBJ2-7, with 7 bases aligning to TRBD1. Per the germline V gene, CDR1 is MNHEY and CDR2 is SMNVEV (reference sequence). The CDR3 runs to 16 residues. Germline trimming cut 6 bases from V and 0 bases from J; bases unmatched to any gene: 11. This CDR3 is CASSPERGPSSYEQYF. CDR3 in DNA: TGTGCCAGCAGCCCCGAAAGGGGGCCAAGCTCCTACGAGCAGTACTTC.

As concerns this clonotype: The conserved final phenylalanine or tryptophan is absent from the CDR3, which likely points to a read error. The rearrangement joins TRBV20-1 to TRBJ2-7, with 12 positions matching TRBD2. CDR3 length: 15 amino acids. Germline V gene lookup returns CDR1 DFQATT and CDR2 SNEGSKA (reference sequence). The junction had 8 bases not matched to a gene; V was cut back by 6 bases and J by 2 bases. CDR3 nucleotides: TGCAGTGCGACGACTAGCGGGGGCGCCGCCTACGAGCAGTACCTC. It codes for CSATTSGGAAYEQYL.

The gene calls are TRBV28 and TRBJ2-7; TRBD2 agrees at 9 bases. CDR1 is MDHEN and CDR2 is SYDVKM in the germline V gene. The CDR3 has 15 amino acids. V was clipped by 3 bases and J by 2 bases; unmatched bases: 5. CDR3 protein: CASSFSGGAPYEQYF. The CDR3 coding sequence is TGTGCCAGCAGTTTTAGCGGGGGAGCTCCCTACGAGCAGTACTTC.

This clonotype was seen more than once but under ten times. This chain connects TRBV5-5 to TRBJ2-5; 10 bases are shared with TRBD1. The length of the CDR3 is 16 residues. The germline V gene has CDR1 SGHKS and CDR2 YYEKEE (reference sequence). The junction had 3 bases not matched to a gene; V was cut back by 0 bases and J by 1 base. CDR3 sequence reads: CASSLVTGGRQETQYF. The CDR3 nucleotides read TGTGCCAGCAGCTTGGTGACAGGGGGCCGCCAAGAGACCCAGTACTTC.

CDR3 DNA: TGCAGTGCTAGAGACCAGGGTCTGCCCTACAATGAGCAGTTCTTC. Translated: CSARDQGLPYNEQFF. This sequence joins TRBV20-1 and TRBJ2-1, with a weak D call TRBD1 (5 bases). The V gene lost 0 bases and the J gene lost 2 bases, with 11 bases spanning the gap. The CDR3 extends over 15 amino acids. Germline loops: CDR1 DFQATT, CDR2 SNEGSKA (reference sequence).

V and J are TRBV9 and TRBJ1-4, with D possibly matching TRBD1 (5 bases). The V and J ends lost 4 bases and 5 bases respectively, with 18 bases between them. This CDR3 contains 16 residues. Looked up from germline, CDR1 is SGDLS and CDR2 is YYNGEE. The CDR3 nucleotides read TGTGCCAGCAGCCCCCAACCGACAGACCGAAATGAAAAACTGTTTTTT. It yields the protein CASSPQPTDRNEKLFF.

The sample holds a few counts of this clonotype. Germline and junction disagree at one end, which may indicate a read error. The chain employs TRBV10-2 and TRBJ2-5; 8 bases line up with TRBD2. In germline, CDR1 is WSHSY, CDR2 SAAADI. This CDR3 has 13 amino acids. The CDR3 nucleotides are TGCGCCAGCACACCGGGGGGGCTCAATGAGCGGTTCTTC. This encodes CASTPGGLNERFF.

As concerns this clonotype: One junction end disagrees with the germline gene, perhaps due to a read error. The J gene is TRBJ2-4, the V gene TRBV20-1, with TRBD2 matching 9 bases. The CDR3 length is 15 residues. Germline CDR1 reads DFQATT; CDR2 reads SNEGSKA (reference sequence). The CDR3 is CSASFAGGRKNIKYF. The CDR3 bases are TGCAGTGCTAGTTTTGCGGGGGGGCGTAAAAACATTAAGTACTTC.

This clonotype was found many times. CDR3 loop: CSARGPQGYEQYF. For the CDR3, the DNA is TGCAGTGCTAGAGGTCCACAGGGCTACGAGCAGTACTTC. The rearrangement uses TRBV20-1 and TRBJ2-7; D may be TRBD1 (6 bases). Germline CDR1 reads DFQATT; CDR2 reads SNEGSKA (reference sequence). Trimming left V 1 base short and J 3 bases short, with 10 bases between. The CDR3 has 13 amino acids.

Here the CDR3 reads CASSSSGTGFYGYTF. The CDR3 DNA follows: TGTGCCAGCAGTTCGTCCGGGACAGGGTTCTATGGCTACACCTTC. The chain has TRBV27 and TRBJ1-2; 9 bases are shared with TRBD1. Trimming removed 4 bases from V and 4 bases from J; junction bases left unmatched: 7. CDR3 length: 15 amino acids. CDR1 and CDR2 (germline): MNHEY, SMNVEV (reference sequence).